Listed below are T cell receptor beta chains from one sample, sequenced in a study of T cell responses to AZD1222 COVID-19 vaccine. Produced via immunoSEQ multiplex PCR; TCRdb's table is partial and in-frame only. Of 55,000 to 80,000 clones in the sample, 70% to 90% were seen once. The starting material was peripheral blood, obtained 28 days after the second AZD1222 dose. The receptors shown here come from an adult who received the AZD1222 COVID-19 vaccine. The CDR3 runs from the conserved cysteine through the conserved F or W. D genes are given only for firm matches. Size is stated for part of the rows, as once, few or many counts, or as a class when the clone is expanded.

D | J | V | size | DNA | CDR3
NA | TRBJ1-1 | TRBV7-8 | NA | TGTGCCAGCAGCGCACTAGGGGCAGTGGAAAACACTGAAGCTTTCTTT | CASSALGAVENTEAFF
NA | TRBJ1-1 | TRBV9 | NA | TGTGCCAGCAGGGACCCGAACACTGAAGCTTTCTTT | CASRDPNTEAFF
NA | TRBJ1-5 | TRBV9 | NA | TGTGCCAGCGGGGGGTCCACCAAGCCCCAGCATTTT | CASGGSTKPQHF
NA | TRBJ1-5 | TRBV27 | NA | TGTGCCAGCAGCGCCCGGGGGTATAGCAATCAGCCCCAGCATTTT | CASSARGYSNQPQHF
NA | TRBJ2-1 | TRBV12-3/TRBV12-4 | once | TGTGCCAGCAGTTTTTTTAGGCAGAATGAGCAGTTCTTC | CASSFFRQNEQFF
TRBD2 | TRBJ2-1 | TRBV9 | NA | TGTGCCAGTAGCGGGGGACAGAGTTCATGGGAGCAGTTCTTC | CASSGGQSSWEQFF
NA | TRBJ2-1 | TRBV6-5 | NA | TGTGCCAGCAGTTACTTGAGAAGACAGTTCTTC | CASSYLRRQFF
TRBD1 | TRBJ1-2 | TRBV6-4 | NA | TGTGCCAGCAGTGAAAACGAGGGGGCGCGGGGCTACACCTTC | CASSENEGARGYTF
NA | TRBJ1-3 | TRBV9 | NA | TGTGCCAGCAGCGTCGGGGGATTTGGAAACACCATATATTTT | CASSVGGFGNTIYF
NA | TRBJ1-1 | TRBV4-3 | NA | TGCGCCAGCAGCCAAGTTTGGTCAGAGCATGCTTTCTTT | CASSQVWSEHAFF
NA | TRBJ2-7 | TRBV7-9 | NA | TGTGCCAGCAACCGAAACGGGGGCAGGTACGAGCAGTACTTC | CASNRNGGRYEQYF
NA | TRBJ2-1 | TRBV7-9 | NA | TGTGCCAGCAGCCTAGGGAATGAGCAGTTCTTC | CASSLGNEQFF
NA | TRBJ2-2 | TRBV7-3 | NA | TGTGCCAGCAGCTCATCATTCACCGGGGAGCTGTTTTTT | CASSSSFTGELFF
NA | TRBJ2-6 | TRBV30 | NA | TGTGTCTGTCGTCGCGGGGCCAACGTCCTGACTTTC | CVCRRGANVLTF
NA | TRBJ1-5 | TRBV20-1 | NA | TGCAGTGCTAGGAGGGCAGGGCCCCAGCATTTT | CSARRAGPQHF
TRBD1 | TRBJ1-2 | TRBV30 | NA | TGTGCCTGGAGTGTCCAGGGGGCTACCTATGGCTACACCTTC | CAWSVQGATYGYTF
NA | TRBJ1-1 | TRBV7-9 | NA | TGTGCCAGCAGCTCGGCAGGGTACACTGAAGCTTTCTTT | CASSSAGYTEAFF
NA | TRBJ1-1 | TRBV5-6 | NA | TGTGCCAGCAGCTTTCCCGGGACTGAAGCTTTCTTT | CASSFPGTEAFF
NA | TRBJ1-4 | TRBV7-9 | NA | TGTGCCAGCATCGGTGGCGAAAAACTGTTTTTT | CASIGGEKLFF
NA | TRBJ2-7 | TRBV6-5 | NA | TGTGCCAGCAGCCCAGGCAACGAGCAGTACTTC | CASSPGNEQYF
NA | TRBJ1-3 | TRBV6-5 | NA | TGTGCCAGTACCAAAACCCCAGGGACTGGAAACACCATATATTTT | CASTKTPGTGNTIYF
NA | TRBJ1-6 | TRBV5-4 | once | TGTGCCAGCAGCCCCACCGGAGGATCCTATAATTCACCCCTCCACTTT | CASSPTGGSYNSPLHF
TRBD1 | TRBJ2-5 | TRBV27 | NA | TGTGCCAGCAGTTACAGGCCGGGACAGGGGAGAGAGACCCAGTACTTC | CASSYRPGQGRETQYF
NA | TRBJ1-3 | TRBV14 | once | TGTGCCAGCAGCCCCTATAGGACGCTGGGAAACACCATATATTTT | CASSPYRTLGNTIYF
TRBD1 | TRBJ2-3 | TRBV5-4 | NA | TGTGCCAGCAGCTCCCGGACAGGGCCGGCGGATACGCAGTATTTT | CASSSRTGPADTQYF
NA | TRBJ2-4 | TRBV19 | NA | TGTGCCAGTAGTACCGCCCCGGAAGGTAGAAACATTCAGTACTTC | CASSTAPEGRNIQYF
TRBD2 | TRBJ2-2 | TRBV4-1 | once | TGCGCCAGCAGCCAAGTTCCGTCCGGGAGGGTGTTCGCCGGGGAGCTGTTTTTT | CASSQVPSGRVFAGELFF
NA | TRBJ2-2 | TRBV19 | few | TGTGCCAGTAGTCCTCCTCCGACAGCCTTGTTGGACACCGGGGAGCTGTTTTTT | CASSPPPTALLDTGELFF
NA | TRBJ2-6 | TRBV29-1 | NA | TGCAGCGTTCAAGGTTCTGGGGCCAACGTCCTGACTTTC | CSVQGSGANVLTF
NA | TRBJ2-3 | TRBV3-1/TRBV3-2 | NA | TGTGCCAGCAGCCAAGGGGCTAGGGGCACAGATACGCAGTATTTT | CASSQGARGTDTQYF
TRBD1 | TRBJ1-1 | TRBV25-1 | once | TGTGCCAGCAGTGATATGACAGGGGTTTATTTTAAAGCTTTCTTT | CASSDMTGVYFKAFF
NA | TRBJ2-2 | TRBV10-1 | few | TGCGCCAGCAGGGACCCATACACCGGGGAGCTGTTTTTT | CASRDPYTGELFF
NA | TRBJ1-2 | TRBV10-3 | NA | TGTGCCATCAGTGAGAGTGAGTTTGGCTACACCTTC | CAISESEFGYTF
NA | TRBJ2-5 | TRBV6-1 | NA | TGTGCCAGCAGTTCCCACGACGGGGCTCGGGAGACCCAGTACTTC | CASSSHDGARETQYF
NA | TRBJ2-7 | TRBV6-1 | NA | TGTGCCAGCAGTGAGGCCGGGGACGGGAGCGAGCAGTACTTC | CASSEAGDGSEQYF
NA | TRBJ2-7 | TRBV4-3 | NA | TGCGCCAGCAGCCAAGATTGGACAAACGACTCCTACGAGCAGTACTTC | CASSQDWTNDSYEQYF
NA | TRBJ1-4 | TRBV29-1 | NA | TGCAGCGTTGGCGGGAGCCGTGAAAAACTGTTTTTT | CSVGGSREKLFF
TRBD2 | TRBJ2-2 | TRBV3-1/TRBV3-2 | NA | TGTGCCAGCGGGCAGGGACTAGCGGGAGGCCCGGCCGGGGAGCTGTTTTTT | CASGQGLAGGPAGELFF
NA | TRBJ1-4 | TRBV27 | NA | TGTGCCAGCGTCAGTATTGCAACTAATGAAAAACTGTTTTTT | CASVSIATNEKLFF
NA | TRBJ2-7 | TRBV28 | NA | TGTGCCAGCAGGGTCGGGGTATTAACCTACGAGCAGTACTTC | CASRVGVLTYEQYF
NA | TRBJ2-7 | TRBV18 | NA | TGTGCCAGCTCCCTAGGAACCGGGTCTCGGGAGCAGTACTTC | CASSLGTGSREQYF
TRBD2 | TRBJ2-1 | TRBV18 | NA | TGTGCCAGCTCACCTCCTAATGGACTAGCGGGGGGGGACCCCAATGAGCAGTTCTTC | CASSPPNGLAGGDPNEQFF
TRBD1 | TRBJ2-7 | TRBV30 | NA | TGTGCCTGGAGTGTGTCGGGACAGATCTACGAGCAGTACTTC | CAWSVSGQIYEQYF